This TCR beta chain was identified in a study of T-cell reconstitution after alpha-beta-depleted transplantation in children (dated by TCRdb to the mid-2010s). Some background on the complete study: Using TCR repertoire profiling, the study followed T-cell immune reconstitution in a quantitative way in children after TCRalphabeta/CD19-depleted allogeneic hematopoietic cell transplantation.

This clonotype was found many times. There is no known antigen for this receptor. One base away there is no much larger clone; base qualities are not given. As encoded in the germline V gene, CDR1 is SGHRS while CDR2 is YFSETQ. CDR3 length: 15 amino acids, cysteine to phenylalanine. The kept DNA is CDR3 alone, 45 bases in frame from the first base. V was cut back by 1 base and J by 2 bases, leaving a gap of 12 bases between them. The library relied on PCR. The reads were generated on an Illumina HiSeq 2500. TCR libraries were prepared with molecular barcoding, using unique molecular identifiers to normalize TCRbeta repertoire quantification. TCRdb passed the public sequencing reads through fastp at Q25 and MiXCR, retaining productive beta sequences. CDR3 protein duplicates are merged, each entry listing the most common genes and DNA. In this sample the table shows 440,000 or so distinct CDR3 sequences, about a tenth of which occur a single time. Clones ranked in the top ten supply 4.5% to 7% of the sample.

The specimen comprised PBMCs from the stem cell graft donor, sampled from the stem cell graft. The sequence links TRBV5-1 to TRBJ2-5; the D gene assignment is ambiguous. The receptor was isolated from a human donor who donated a stem cell graft to a child with acute myeloid leukemia. CDR3 loop: CASSLIGERQETQYF. The DNA sequence reads TGCGCCAGCAGCTTGATCGGAGAACGACAAGAGACCCAGTACTTC. Reference TRBV5-1 and TRBJ2-5 proteins supply the regions before and after the CDR3; the full variable domain is: KAGVTQTPRYLIKTRGQQVTLSCSPISGHRSVSWYQQTPGQGLQFLFEYFSETQRNKGNFPGRFSGRQFSNSRSEMNVSTLELGDSALYLCASSLIGERQETQYFGPGTRLLVL.